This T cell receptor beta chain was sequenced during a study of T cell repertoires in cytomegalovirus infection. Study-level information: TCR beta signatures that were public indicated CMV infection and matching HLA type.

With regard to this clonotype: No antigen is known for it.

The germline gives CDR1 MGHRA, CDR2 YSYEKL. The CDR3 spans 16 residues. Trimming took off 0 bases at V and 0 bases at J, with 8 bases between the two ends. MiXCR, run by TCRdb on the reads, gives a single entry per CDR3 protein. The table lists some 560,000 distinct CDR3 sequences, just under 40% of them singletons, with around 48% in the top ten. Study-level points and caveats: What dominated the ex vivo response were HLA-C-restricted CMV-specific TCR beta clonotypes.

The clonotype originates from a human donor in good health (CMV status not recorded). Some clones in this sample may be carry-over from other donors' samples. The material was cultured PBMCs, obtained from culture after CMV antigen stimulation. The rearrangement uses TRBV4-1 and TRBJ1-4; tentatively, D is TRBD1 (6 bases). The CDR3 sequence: CASSQDNRATNEKLFF. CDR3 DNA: TGCGCCAGCAGCCAAGATAACAGGGCAACTAATGAAAAACTGTTTTTT.